A selection of T cell receptor beta chains follows, all from one sample in a study of blood T cell repertoires in COVID-19. Sequencing used immunoSEQ multiplex PCR; TCRdb keeps in-frame clones, though not all of them. The data show tens of thousands of clones, with 87% seen just once and 1.5% to 2.5% held by the top ten. Sample: peripheral blood. These receptors were obtained from a man aged 50 to 59 with active or convalescent COVID-19. CDR3s include the opening cysteine and the closing phenylalanine or tryptophan. D genes are given only for firm matches. A clone size is listed for some rows: how often the clone was seen (once, few, many), or a class if it is expanded.

d_gene: .
j_gene: TRBJ2-7
abundance: .
v_gene: TRBV29-1
CDR3aa: CSVDYGSSYEQYF
CDR3nt: TGCAGCGTTGATTACGGGTCCTCCTACGAGCAGTACTTC

d_gene: TRBD1
j_gene: TRBJ2-7
abundance: .
v_gene: TRBV19
CDR3aa: CASTRTGGQGYEQYF
CDR3nt: TGTGCCAGTACCCGGACAGGGGGCCAAGGGTACGAGCAGTACTTC

d_gene: .
j_gene: TRBJ2-7
abundance: .
v_gene: TRBV19
CDR3aa: CASSIGRSYEQYF
CDR3nt: TGTGCCAGTAGTATTGGCCGGAGCTACGAGCAGTACTTC

d_gene: TRBD2
j_gene: TRBJ2-3
abundance: .
v_gene: TRBV4-3
CDR3aa: CASSQGWRRASGTDTQYF
CDR3nt: TGCGCCAGCAGCCAAGGTTGGCGCCGGGCTAGCGGGACGGATACGCAGTATTTT

d_gene: TRBD2
j_gene: TRBJ2-7
abundance: .
v_gene: TRBV28
CDR3aa: CASRPRLAASYEQYF
CDR3nt: TGTGCCAGCAGGCCCCGACTAGCGGCCTCCTACGAGCAGTACTTC

d_gene: .
j_gene: TRBJ2-7
abundance: .
v_gene: TRBV19
CDR3aa: CASSRRGTDPYEQYF
CDR3nt: TGTGCCAGTAGTAGACGCGGGACGGATCCCTACGAGCAGTACTTC

d_gene: .
j_gene: TRBJ2-2
abundance: .
v_gene: TRBV4-2
CDR3aa: CASSQSAGDLTGELFF
CDR3nt: TGTGCCAGCAGCCAATCCGCAGGGGATTTAACCGGGGAGCTGTTTTTT

d_gene: TRBD2
j_gene: TRBJ2-7
abundance: .
v_gene: TRBV6-5
CDR3aa: CAMSTSGRVSYEQYF
CDR3nt: TGTGCCATGTCCACTAGCGGGAGGGTAAGCTACGAGCAGTACTTC

d_gene: TRBD1
j_gene: TRBJ2-7
abundance: .
v_gene: TRBV27
CDR3aa: CASSSTPGGRYEQYF
CDR3nt: TGTGCCAGCAGTTCCACCCCAGGGGGAAGGTACGAGCAGTACTTC

d_gene: TRBD2
j_gene: TRBJ2-1
abundance: .
v_gene: TRBV27
CDR3aa: CASSPTSGTPYNEQFF
CDR3nt: TGTGCCAGCAGTCCCACTAGCGGGACACCTTACAATGAGCAGTTCTTC

d_gene: .
j_gene: TRBJ1-5
abundance: .
v_gene: TRBV3-1/TRBV3-2
CDR3aa: CASSQVGVQPQHF
CDR3nt: TGTGCCAGCAGCCAAGTCGGGGTCCAGCCCCAGCATTTT

d_gene: .
j_gene: TRBJ2-1
abundance: medium-sized
v_gene: TRBV7-9
CDR3aa: CASSLTVSSYNEQFF
CDR3nt: TGTGCCAGCAGCTTAACCGTTAGCTCCTACAATGAGCAGTTCTTC

d_gene: TRBD2
j_gene: TRBJ2-5
abundance: .
v_gene: TRBV7-2
CDR3aa: CASSRGLAGLQETQYF
CDR3nt: TGTGCCAGCAGCCGTGGACTAGCGGGCCTTCAAGAGACCCAGTACTTC

d_gene: TRBD1
j_gene: TRBJ2-4
abundance: few
v_gene: TRBV4-1
CDR3aa: CASSQDPAGQGAAKNIQYF
CDR3nt: TGCGCCAGCAGCCAAGATCCAGCGGGACAGGGGGCTGCCAAAAACATTCAGTACTTC

d_gene: .
j_gene: TRBJ1-5
abundance: .
v_gene: TRBV21-1
CDR3aa: CASSKEGGGQPQHF
CDR3nt: TGTGCCAGCAGCAAAGAAGGGGGTGGGCAGCCCCAGCATTTT

d_gene: .
j_gene: TRBJ2-1
abundance: .
v_gene: TRBV29-1
CDR3aa: CSVEDGGASSYNEQFF
CDR3nt: TGCAGCGTTGAAGATGGGGGCGCGAGCTCCTACAATGAGCAGTTCTTC

d_gene: TRBD1
j_gene: TRBJ1-2
abundance: .
v_gene: TRBV28
CDR3aa: CASSLGDRDFNYGYTF
CDR3nt: TGTGCCAGCAGTTTAGGGGACAGGGATTTTAACTATGGCTACACCTTC

d_gene: TRBD1
j_gene: TRBJ2-7
abundance: .
v_gene: TRBV9
CDR3aa: CASSVGIGGQGVYEQYF
CDR3nt: TGTGCCAGCAGCGTAGGAATAGGGGGACAGGGTGTCTACGAGCAGTACTTC

d_gene: TRBD1
j_gene: TRBJ1-2
abundance: .
v_gene: TRBV6-5
CDR3aa: CASSYSGQGAVYGYTF
CDR3nt: TGTGCCAGCAGTTACTCAGGACAGGGGGCCGTCTATGGCTACACCTTC

d_gene: TRBD2
j_gene: TRBJ2-1
abundance: .
v_gene: TRBV3-1/TRBV3-2
CDR3aa: CASSQDPAGGGEQFF
CDR3nt: TGTGCCAGCAGCCAAGATCCTGCGGGAGGCGGTGAGCAGTTCTTC

d_gene: .
j_gene: TRBJ1-2
abundance: .
v_gene: TRBV5-6
CDR3aa: CASSLEGSALHYGYTF
CDR3nt: TGTGCCAGCAGCTTGGAAGGCAGCGCCCTCCACTATGGCTACACCTTC

d_gene: .
j_gene: TRBJ1-5
abundance: .
v_gene: TRBV21-1
CDR3aa: CASSSNRGMMTQPQHF
CDR3nt: TGTGCCAGCAGCAGTAACAGGGGGATGATGACTCAGCCCCAGCATTTT